Following are 27 T cell receptor beta chains from one sample sequenced in a study of OX40 agonist ivuxolimab in advanced cancers. The protocol was immunoSEQ multiplex PCR, while the TCRdb copy is restricted to in-frame clones and leaves out a portion. The sample yields 60,000 to 80,000 clones, roughly 89% seen once. Here the sequenced sample was CD4+ or CD8+ T cells sorted from blood, taken in a trial of the OX40 agonist ivuxolimab. Every receptor here comes from an adult with an advanced solid tumor such as melanoma, head and neck, liver or kidney cancer.

The chain joins TRBV27 to TRBJ2-1; D is ambiguous. Germline values: CDR1 MNHEY, CDR2 SMNVEV (reference sequence). The CDR3 totals 15 residues. V gave up 1 base and J gave up 6 bases, with 13 bases separating them. The CDR3: CASSLLGTGSNEQFF. In DNA, the CDR3 is TGTGCCAGCAGTTTATTGGGTACTGGATCCAATGAGCAGTTCTTC.

This clone came up a few times. The junction differs from germline at one of its ends, possibly a read error. The chain joins TRBV2 to TRBJ1-5; 7 bases map to TRBD1. The CDR3 is 13 residues long. Germline lookup yields CDR1 SNHLY and CDR2 FYNNEI. The CDR3 here is CASSGDSTQPQHF. In DNA form, the CDR3 reads TGTGCCAGCAGTGGGGACAGCACTCAGCCCCAGCATTTT. Supplemented by reference TRBV2 and TRBJ1-5, the full variable domain reads EPEVTQTPSHQVTQMGQEVILRCVPISNHLYFYWYRQILGQKVEFLVSFYNNEISEKSEIFDDQFSVERPDGSNFTLKIRSTKLEDSAMYFCASSGDSTQPQHFGDGTRLSIL.

The chain recombines TRBV2 with TRBJ2-7; maybe TRBD1 (6 bases). Trimming removed 6 bases from V and 6 bases from J, with 18 bases in between. The CDR3 length is 14 residues. In germline, CDR1 is SNHLY, CDR2 FYNNEI. The CDR3 DNA reads as TGTGCCAGCAGGACAGAACAGGGTCGGGGCGAGCAGTACTTC. Its protein product is CASRTEQGRGEQYF.

This chain joins TRBV27 and TRBJ2-7; TRBD1 aligns across 9 bases. The CDR3 consists of 16 residues. Germline CDR1 is MNHEY and CDR2 is SMNVEV (reference sequence). V was clipped by 3 bases and J by 5 bases; unmatched bases: 11. The CDR3 region has the DNA TGTGCCAGCAGTTTCTATCCGGGACAGGGCGTCCACGAGCAGTACTTC. This sequence encodes CASSFYPGQGVHEQYF.

This sequence joins TRBV5-6 and TRBJ2-2; the D is unclear. CDR3 length: 13 amino acids. Per germline, CDR1 SGHDT and CDR2 YYEEEE. Trimming shortened V by 5 bases and J by 2 bases, and 7 bases separated the two germline ends. The CDR3 here is CASRWGNTGELFF. The CDR3 DNA reads as TGTGCCAGCAGGTGGGGAAACACCGGGGAGCTGTTTTTT.

The chain uses TRBV4-3 and TRBJ1-4; D is uncertain. CDR1 is LGHNA, CDR2 YSLEER, per germline. This CDR3 has 16 residues. V gave up 1 base and J gave up 7 bases, with 16 bases separating them. The CDR3 DNA is TGCGCCAGCAGCCAAGGGGGAGTTAGGCTAGGTGAAAAACTGTTTTTT. Translated, it gives CASSQGGVRLGEKLFF.

For this clone: One end of the junction varies from germline; a read error may be responsible. The V and J genes are TRBV7-2 and TRBJ1-2, with D unclear. The CDR3 contains 13 residues. The germline V gene encodes CDR1 SGHTA and CDR2 FQGNSA. The CDR3 loop reads CSSSPGLGYGYTF. The CDR3 DNA is TGTTCCAGCAGCCCCGGGCTAGGATATGGCTACACCTTC.

The chain couples TRBV11-3 to TRBJ2-7; 7 bases map to TRBD1. The V gene end was trimmed by 0 bases and the J gene end by 5 bases; junction bases not matched to a gene: 16. The CDR3 consists of 18 residues. Germline CDR1 and CDR2: SGHNT and YENEEA. The DNA of the CDR3 is TGTGCCAGCAGCTTAGAAGGGACAGCGTTCAAAGTGGTCCACGAGCAGTACTTC. Its protein product is CASSLEGTAFKVVHEQYF.

This chain joins TRBV5-4 and TRBJ2-1, with 7 nucleotides matching TRBD2. V lost 2 bases and J lost 3; bases outside the gene matches: 5. Germline lookup yields CDR1 SGHNT and CDR2 YYREEE (reference sequence). The CDR3 runs to 15 residues. Written as DNA, the CDR3 is TGTGCCAGCAGCTTAGGCGGGGGAGTCTACAATGAGCAGTTCTTC. It encodes CASSLGGGVYNEQFF.

This chain connects TRBV29-1 to TRBJ1-1; D gene unclear. Germline V lookup: CDR1 SQVTM, CDR2 ANQGSEA. V was pared by 5 bases and J by 1 base, with 8 bases between. The CDR3 has 12 amino acids. As DNA, the CDR3 is TGCAGCGTTTTAGCCAGGAACACTGAAGCTTTCTTT. This codes for CSVLARNTEAFF.

The chain combines TRBV5-1 with TRBJ1-4; the D is unclear. The CDR3 covers 15 residues. Germline-derived CDR1 and CDR2 are SGHRS and YFSETQ. V lost 2 bases to trimming and J lost 0 bases, with 8 bases between them. The CDR3 DNA reads as TGCGCCAGCAGCTTAAACGATGCAACTAATGAAAAACTGTTTTTT. Translation gives CASSLNDATNEKLFF.

V gene TRBV5-1 combines with J gene TRBJ2-1; TRBD2 might be the D (6 bases). Germline V gene sequence: CDR1 SGHRS, CDR2 YFSETQ. Between the trimmed V and J ends, which lost 6 bases and 0 bases, there was a span of 19 bases. The CDR3 loop spans 17 amino acids. This CDR3 is CASTGTGPGSSYNEQFF. The CDR3 DNA sequence: TGCGCCAGCACCGGGACTGGCCCCGGCAGCTCCTACAATGAGCAGTTCTTC.

The V and J genes are TRBV9 and TRBJ2-5; D is perhaps TRBD2 (5 bases). The J call may be wrong; the DNA end is better matched by TRBJ2-7. Germline V CDR1 and CDR2: SGDLS, YYNGEE. This CDR3 region has 13 residues. The CDR3 nucleotides are TGTGCCAGCAGCACCGGGGTCTCCTACGAGCAGTACTTC. It codes for CASSTGVSYEQYF.

V and J are TRBV7-2 and TRBJ2-2; weak D call: TRBD2 (5 bases). Germline lookup yields CDR1 SGHTA and CDR2 FQGNSA. The CDR3 has 14 residues. Trimming took 6 bases from V and 6 from J, leaving 14 bases between them. The CDR3 is CASSLTGFAGELFF. Written as DNA, the CDR3 is TGTGCCAGCAGTTTAACGGGGTTTGCCGGGGAGCTGTTTTTT. Using reference TRBV7-2 and TRBJ2-2 for the parts outside the CDR3, the full variable domain is GAGVSQSPSNKVTEKGKDVELRCDPISGHTALYWYRQSLGQGLEFLIYFQGNSAPDKSGLPSDRFSAERTGGSVSTLTIQRTQQEDSAVYLCASSLTGFAGELFFGEGSRLTVL.

The chain carries TRBV7-6 and TRBJ1-2; D is unclear. The germline V gene has CDR1 SGHVS and CDR2 FNYEAQ. The CDR3 spans 13 residues. Trimming cost V 5 bases and J 5 bases, with 12 bases left between them. The CDR3, as DNA: TGTGCCAGCAGCCTTCTTGGCGGTTATGGCTACACCTTC. Translating gives CASSLLGGYGYTF.

The chain links TRBV19 to TRBJ2-2; a possible D gene is TRBD2 (6 bases). The germline V and J ends were trimmed by 1 base and 2 bases, with 8 bases remaining between them. The CDR3 spans 15 residues. Germline lookup yields CDR1 LNHDA and CDR2 SQIVND (reference sequence). CDR3 sequence (DNA): TGTGCCAGTAGTATAGCCGGGGGAAACACCGGGGAGCTGTTTTTT. This codes for CASSIAGGNTGELFF.

The rearrangement uses TRBV11-2 and TRBJ2-7; tentative D call: TRBD1 (5 bases). The ends were cut back, 0 bases at V and 6 bases at J, with 6 bases in the middle. The CDR3 spans 12 residues. The germline gives CDR1 SGHAT, CDR2 FQNNGV. The CDR3 bases are TGTGCCAGCAGCTTAGACAGGGCCGAGCAGTACTTC. Amino acids: CASSLDRAEQYF.

V gene TRBV29-1 combines with J gene TRBJ2-1, with D possibly matching TRBD2 (7 bases). This CDR3 is 10 amino acids long. The ends were cut back, 8 bases at V and 9 bases at J, with 11 bases in the middle. Looked up from germline, CDR1 is SQVTM and CDR2 is ANQGSEA. The CDR3 bases are TGCAGCTCGGGGGGCTTTGAGCAGTTCTTC. Its translation: CSSGGFEQFF.

This chain links TRBV5-1 with TRBJ2-3; D may be TRBD1 (5 bases). V was shortened by 6 bases and J by 6 bases, with 17 bases between the two germline ends. Germline assignment: CDR1 SGHRS and CDR2 YFSETQ. This CDR3 has 14 amino acids. The CDR3 DNA reads as TGCGCCAGCACGACGGTCGAAGGGGTGGATACGCAGTATTTT. Translated, it gives CASTTVEGVDTQYF.

This clone was seen once. This chain connects TRBV11-2 to TRBJ2-4; 7 nucleotides agree with TRBD1. CDR1 and CDR2 (germline): SGHAT, FQNNGV. V was pared by 5 bases and J by 8 bases, with 6 bases of the junction left unmatched. The CDR3 runs 13 residues. The CDR3 protein is CASSADRVYIQYF. CDR3 nucleotides: TGTGCCAGCAGCGCAGACAGGGTCTACATTCAGTACTTC.

There are a few counts of this clone. The chain couples TRBV14 to TRBJ1-1, with D perhaps matching TRBD1 (5 bases). Germline V CDR1 and CDR2: SGHDN, FVKESK. CDR3 length: 13 amino acids. Trimming pared 1 base from V and 4 bases from J, leaving 7 bases between. The DNA of the CDR3 is TGTGCCAGCAGCCAAGGCAGGGTCACTGAAGCTTTCTTT. Its protein product is CASSQGRVTEAFF.

The rearrangement joins TRBV7-9 to TRBJ2-2; either TRBD1 or TRBD2 may fit D (5 bases each). This CDR3 is built from 15 residues. With 1 base removed from V and 6 bases from J, the gap between germline ends came to 12 bases. Looked up from germline, CDR1 is SEHNR and CDR2 is FQNEAQ (reference sequence). The CDR3 bases are TGTGCCAGCAGCTTAGATCTGGGGACGGCCGGGGAGCTGTTTTTT. Its protein is CASSLDLGTAGELFF.

This chain joins TRBV27 and TRBJ1-2; the D gene is possibly TRBD1 (6 bases). With 2 bases removed from V and 1 base from J, the gap between germline ends came to 11 bases. This CDR3 spans 15 amino acids. Germline V CDR1 and CDR2: MNHEY, SMNVEV (reference sequence). CDR3 coding DNA: TGTGCCAGCAGTTTAGGGGGGGGCAATAACTATGGCTACACCTTC. Protein: CASSLGGGNNYGYTF.

The CDR3 sequence is CASSMTDTYNEQFF. DNA for the CDR3: TGTGCCAGTAGTATGACCGACACCTACAATGAGCAGTTCTTC. The rearrangement links TRBV19 to TRBJ2-1; D call uncertain. From germline, CDR1 is LNHDA and CDR2 SQIVND (reference sequence). The germline V and J ends were trimmed by 3 bases and 2 bases, with 8 bases remaining between them. The CDR3 contains 14 residues.

The sample holds one count of this clone. V and J are TRBV10-3 and TRBJ2-7; tentatively, D is TRBD1 (6 bases). Trimming shortened V by 8 bases and J by 6 bases, and 14 bases separated the two germline ends. Germline loops: CDR1 ENHRY, CDR2 SYGVKD. There are 12 residues in the CDR3. CDR3 amino acids: CAIRRQESEQYF. CDR3 nucleotides: TGTGCCATCCGCCGACAGGAGAGCGAGCAGTACTTC.

V gene TRBV6-1 combines with J gene TRBJ2-3, with no clear D. From germline, CDR1 is MNHNS and CDR2 SASEGT. Deletions cut 2 bases from V and 9 bases from J, with 9 bases between. The CDR3 runs to 12 residues. CDR3 amino acids: CASSEFWGTQYF. The CDR3 nucleotides read TGTGCCAGCAGTGAATTTTGGGGAACGCAGTATTTT.

The J gene is TRBJ1-6, the V gene TRBV7-9; D call uncertain. V lost 2 bases and J 8 bases, leaving 10 bases between the germline ends. CDR3 length equals 14 residues. The germline gives CDR1 SEHNR, CDR2 FQNEAQ (reference sequence). CDR3 residues: CASSLMSGDSPLHF. In nucleotides, the CDR3 is TGTGCCAGCAGCTTAATGTCGGGCGATTCACCCCTCCACTTT.